This TCR beta chain was sequenced for a study of CD8 T cells in ankylosing spondylitis. TCRdb passed the 5' RACE reads through MiXCR, listing each CDR3 protein once. The sample includes about 480,000 distinct CDR3 sequences, more than 15% seen only once; the top ten take under 1.2%. Concerning this clonotype: Its antigen remains unknown.

Study results and caveats: Seemingly characteristic of ankylosing spondylitis blood was a TCR beta motif consisting of 7 or 8 highly homologous variants.

This receptor was obtained from a male donor with ankylosing spondylitis. Sequencing was performed on blood, either unsorted or a sorted T cell fraction (not recorded which).

The CDR3: CASSLVGLAGELFF. CDR3 nucleotides: TGTGCCAGCAGCTTAGTTGGATTAGCCGGGGAGCTGTTTTTT. V and J are TRBV7-8 and TRBJ2-2, with D uncertain. CDR1 is SGHVS, CDR2 FQNEAQ, per germline. The V and J ends lost 1 base and 6 bases respectively, with 9 bases between them. This CDR3 is 14 amino acids long.